This is a list of T cell receptor beta chains from one sample in a study of blood T cell repertoires in COVID-19. Clones were sequenced by immunoSEQ multiplex PCR, and TCRdb holds only the in-frame ones, with some missing. The table lists 150,000 to 200,000 clones, about 88% of them singletons. Input material: peripheral blood. These receptors originate from a man between 18 and 29 years old with acute or convalescent COVID-19. CDR3s include the opening cysteine and the closing phenylalanine or tryptophan. The order of the fields is V gene, J gene, clone size, D gene, CDR3 length, CDR3 DNA, CDR3 protein. A D gene is named only where the DNA matches it firmly. Not all rows give a size; the values are once, few, many and, for expanded clones, a class.

V: TRBV2
J: TRBJ1-5
size: -
D: -
length: 15
DNA: TGTGCCAGCAACCCCGACATGTCAGCTAATCAGCCCCAGCATTTT
CDR3: CASNPDMSANQPQHF

V: TRBV5-4
J: TRBJ1-2
size: -
D: TRBD1
length: 14
DNA: TGTGCCAGCAGCGAGGGACAGCAGCTCTATGGCTACACCTTC
CDR3: CASSEGQQLYGYTF

V: TRBV5-1
J: TRBJ1-3
size: -
D: TRBD1
length: 15
DNA: TGCGCCAGCAGCATAGACACAGGGGCCGGAAACACCATATATTTT
CDR3: CASSIDTGAGNTIYF

V: TRBV15
J: TRBJ1-5
size: -
D: -
length: 17
DNA: TGTGCCACCAGCAGGGAAAAGGACAGTCTTAGCAATCAGCCCCAGCATTTT
CDR3: CATSREKDSLSNQPQHF

V: TRBV7-3
J: TRBJ2-7
size: -
D: -
length: 15
DNA: TGTGCCAGCAGCTTAGGCACGGGGGTTGGGTACGAGCAGTACTTC
CDR3: CASSLGTGVGYEQYF

V: TRBV10-2
J: TRBJ1-1
size: once
D: -
length: 18
DNA: TGCGCCAGCAGTCAATCCCCATATCAGACAACAATGAACACTGAAGCTTTCTTT
CDR3: CASSQSPYQTTMNTEAFF

V: TRBV20-1
J: TRBJ1-6
size: -
D: -
length: 15
DNA: TGCAGTGCTAGTCGGTCCGCATCCTATAATTCACCCCTCCACTTT
CDR3: CSASRSASYNSPLHF

V: TRBV5-1
J: TRBJ2-3
size: -
D: TRBD1
length: 15
DNA: TGCGCCAGCAGCTCGGGACAGTTTAGCACAGATACGCAGTATTTT
CDR3: CASSSGQFSTDTQYF

V: TRBV24-1
J: TRBJ2-1
size: few
D: -
length: 16
DNA: TGTGCCACCAGTGATTTGCGCAGGGGTGGTGGCAATGAGCAGTTCTTC
CDR3: CATSDLRRGGGNEQFF

V: TRBV25-1
J: TRBJ1-4
size: -
D: -
length: 17
DNA: TGTGCCAGCAGTGAATACGCACAGGGTTTAACTAATGAAAAACTGTTTTTT
CDR3: CASSEYAQGLTNEKLFF

V: TRBV28
J: TRBJ1-6
size: -
D: -
length: 14
DNA: TGTGCCAGCAGGGGAGGAACTGGCAATTCACCCCTCCACTTT
CDR3: CASRGGTGNSPLHF

V: TRBV3-1/TRBV3-2
J: TRBJ2-1
size: -
D: -
length: 13
DNA: TGTGCCAGCAGACTGCAGGGCTACAATGAGCAGTTCTTC
CDR3: CASRLQGYNEQFF

V: TRBV19
J: TRBJ1-2
size: once
D: TRBD1
length: 12
DNA: TGTGCCAGTAGTTGGGGACAGGAGGTTCCCACCTTC
CDR3: CASSWGQEVPTF

V: TRBV3-1/TRBV3-2
J: TRBJ2-3
size: -
D: TRBD2
length: 16
DNA: TGTGCCAGCAGCCAAGACCTAGCGGATAGCACAGATACGCAGTATTTT
CDR3: CASSQDLADSTDTQYF

V: TRBV9
J: TRBJ2-3
size: -
D: TRBD2
length: 16
DNA: TGTGCCAGCAGCGCCGGACTAGCGGGGGGGAGGGATACGCAGTATTTT
CDR3: CASSAGLAGGRDTQYF

V: TRBV24-1
J: TRBJ2-1
size: -
D: -
length: 16
DNA: TGTGCCACCGCCCCCACAGTCCCCAGCTCCTACAATGAGCAGTTCTTC
CDR3: CATAPTVPSSYNEQFF

V: TRBV19
J: TRBJ1-4
size: -
D: -
length: 11
DNA: TGTGCCAGTAGTCTAAATGAAAAACTGTTTTTT
CDR3: CASSLNEKLFF

V: TRBV7-8
J: TRBJ1-4
size: -
D: -
length: 15
DNA: TGTGCCAGCAGCCAATTTACGGGGGTTAATGAAAAACTGTTTTTT
CDR3: CASSQFTGVNEKLFF

V: TRBV2
J: TRBJ2-1
size: once
D: TRBD1
length: 12
DNA: TGTGCCAGCCGGGACAGTGGCAATGAGCAGTTCTTC
CDR3: CASRDSGNEQFF

V: TRBV7-6
J: TRBJ1-3
size: -
D: -
length: 18
DNA: TGTGCCAGCAGCTTAACAAGAAGGACGGGCGGGTCTGGAAACACCATATATTTT
CDR3: CASSLTRRTGGSGNTIYF

V: TRBV6-5
J: TRBJ2-1
size: -
D: -
length: 13
DNA: TGTGCCAGCAGGGACAGAATCTACAATGAGCAGTTCTTC
CDR3: CASRDRIYNEQFF

V: TRBV7-9
J: TRBJ2-5
size: -
D: -
length: 13
DNA: TGTGCCAGCAGCCCAATTTCGGGAGAGACCCAGTACTTC
CDR3: CASSPISGETQYF

V: TRBV3-1/TRBV3-2
J: TRBJ2-5
size: -
D: -
length: 15
DNA: TGTGCCAGCAGCCAGGACAGCTTCTCTAAAGAGACCCAGTACTTC
CDR3: CASSQDSFSKETQYF

V: TRBV12-3/TRBV12-4
J: TRBJ1-1
size: -
D: -
length: 13
DNA: TGTGCCAGCAGTTTTGACAGGAACACTGAAGCTTTCTTT
CDR3: CASSFDRNTEAFF

V: TRBV28
J: TRBJ1-1
size: -
D: -
length: 16
DNA: TGTGCCATCACCACGCGGGGGGCGCGGCCCAACACTGAAGCTTTCTTT
CDR3: CAITTRGARPNTEAFF

V: TRBV3-1/TRBV3-2
J: TRBJ1-3
size: -
D: TRBD1
length: 14
DNA: TGTGCCAGCAGATTCGACAGGGTCGGAAACACCATATATTTT
CDR3: CASRFDRVGNTIYF

V: TRBV19
J: TRBJ2-7
size: -
D: -
length: 14
DNA: TGTGCCAGTAGTCCCGCAGGACTCACCTACGAGCAGTACTTC
CDR3: CASSPAGLTYEQYF

V: TRBV19
J: TRBJ1-2
size: -
D: -
length: 14
DNA: TGTGCCAGTAGTCCACAACCGGGGGTCGGGGGCTACACCTTC
CDR3: CASSPQPGVGGYTF

V: TRBV6-1
J: TRBJ1-2
size: -
D: -
length: 15
DNA: TGTGCCAGCAGTGAAGGTCATAACAGGGACTATGGCTACACCTTC
CDR3: CASSEGHNRDYGYTF

V: TRBV11-3
J: TRBJ1-1
size: -
D: TRBD1
length: 15
DNA: TGTGCCAGCAGCACTAGACAGGGGGAGAACACTGAAGCTTTCTTT
CDR3: CASSTRQGENTEAFF

V: TRBV4-1
J: TRBJ2-1
size: -
D: TRBD2
length: 18
DNA: TGCGCCAGCAGCCAAGATACGACTAGCGGGGGGGCATACAATGAGCAGTTCTTC
CDR3: CASSQDTTSGGAYNEQFF

V: TRBV2
J: TRBJ2-2
size: few
D: TRBD1
length: 15
DNA: TGTGCCAGCAGTGACCCGGACAGGGTGACCGGGGAGCTGTTTTTT
CDR3: CASSDPDRVTGELFF

V: TRBV6-2/TRBV6-3
J: TRBJ2-7
size: -
D: TRBD2
length: 16
DNA: TGTGCCAGCAGTACAGGGCAGCGGGGGGATCCCTACGAGCAGTACTTC
CDR3: CASSTGQRGDPYEQYF

V: TRBV5-1
J: TRBJ2-7
size: -
D: TRBD1
length: 14
DNA: TGCGCCAGCAGCTGGGGACAGGGGTCCTACGAGCAGTACTTC
CDR3: CASSWGQGSYEQYF

V: TRBV10-3
J: TRBJ1-5
size: once
D: -
length: 13
DNA: TGTGCCATCAGTGCCCCTGGCAATCAGCCCCAGCATTTT
CDR3: CAISAPGNQPQHF

V: TRBV5-1
J: TRBJ2-7
size: -
D: -
length: 18
DNA: TGCGCCAGCAGCTTGGGAACCCCCTGGGACTCGAGCTCCTACGAGCAGTACTTC
CDR3: CASSLGTPWDSSSYEQYF

V: TRBV10-1
J: TRBJ2-5
size: -
D: -
length: 15
DNA: TGCGCCAGCAGTGAGTCTACGGGGTCTTGGGAGACCCAGTACTTC
CDR3: CASSESTGSWETQYF

V: TRBV4-2
J: TRBJ2-5
size: -
D: TRBD1
length: 16
DNA: TGTGCCAGCAGCCACCCTAAGGGACAGGGGGAGGAGACCCAGTACTTC
CDR3: CASSHPKGQGEETQYF

V: TRBV11-2
J: TRBJ2-3
size: -
D: TRBD1
length: 17
DNA: TGTGCCAGCAGCTTACGAGGACAGGGGAGAGTTGCAGATACGCAGTATTTT
CDR3: CASSLRGQGRVADTQYF

V: TRBV9
J: TRBJ1-2
size: -
D: -
length: 15
DNA: TGTGCCAGCAGCGCTGGACAGAACCCAAACTATGGCTACACCTTC
CDR3: CASSAGQNPNYGYTF

V: TRBV3-1/TRBV3-2
J: TRBJ1-1
size: -
D: -
length: 15
DNA: TGTGCCAGCAGCCAATGGGGGGTCCCGGGCACTGAAGCTTTCTTT
CDR3: CASSQWGVPGTEAFF

V: TRBV7-2
J: TRBJ2-3
size: -
D: TRBD1
length: 18
DNA: TGTGCCAGCAGGAAAAGGGACAGGGGATCGTCTGGCACAGATACGCAGTATTTT
CDR3: CASRKRDRGSSGTDTQYF

V: TRBV6-5
J: TRBJ1-2
size: -
D: TRBD1
length: 15
DNA: TGTGCCAGCAGACCCGGGACAGGCCGGATGGTGGGCTACACCTTC
CDR3: CASRPGTGRMVGYTF

V: TRBV30
J: TRBJ1-4
size: -
D: TRBD1
length: 17
DNA: TGTGCCTGGAGTGTTTTTCGGACAGGGGGTACTAATGAAAAACTGTTTTTT
CDR3: CAWSVFRTGGTNEKLFF

V: TRBV29-1
J: TRBJ1-2
size: -
D: TRBD1
length: 13
DNA: TGCAGCGTGCGGGACAGGGGTAACTATGGCTACACCTTC
CDR3: CSVRDRGNYGYTF

V: TRBV27
J: TRBJ1-3
size: -
D: -
length: 16
DNA: TGTGCCAGCAGTCCTCAGGCGGCAGGGTCTGGAAACACCATATATTTT
CDR3: CASSPQAAGSGNTIYF

V: TRBV6-5
J: TRBJ1-2
size: few
D: -
length: 12
DNA: TGTGCCAGCAGTTACGGGGGGGTTGGCTACACCTTC
CDR3: CASSYGGVGYTF

V: TRBV28
J: TRBJ1-2
size: few
D: -
length: 13
DNA: TGTGCCAGCAGAGAGGGGGGGAGGGAGGTCTACACCTTC
CDR3: CASREGGREVYTF

V: TRBV7-3
J: TRBJ1-3
size: -
D: TRBD1
length: 16
DNA: TGTGCCAGCAGCTTAGGCACAGGGGCGGCCGGAAACACCATATATTTT
CDR3: CASSLGTGAAGNTIYF

V: TRBV29-1
J: TRBJ2-7
size: -
D: TRBD1
length: 16
DNA: TGCAGCGTTAAAGGACAGGGCCATTTGGGCTCCTACGAGCAGTACTTC
CDR3: CSVKGQGHLGSYEQYF

V: TRBV7-9
J: TRBJ2-7
size: -
D: -
length: 15
DNA: TGTGCCAGCAGCTTAATGGTCGGGGAGCACTACGAGCAGTACTTC
CDR3: CASSLMVGEHYEQYF

V: TRBV5-6
J: TRBJ1-1
size: few
D: -
length: 13
DNA: TGTGCCAGCAGCACGACACCGAACACTGAAGCTTTCTTT
CDR3: CASSTTPNTEAFF

V: TRBV10-3
J: TRBJ1-3
size: -
D: TRBD1
length: 16
DNA: TGTGCCATCAGTGACACCGGGACAGCTGCTGGAAACACCATATATTTT
CDR3: CAISDTGTAAGNTIYF

V: TRBV29-1
J: TRBJ2-3
size: -
D: -
length: 14
DNA: TGCAGCGTTGCCGGGGGAACTAGCACAGATACGCAGTATTTT
CDR3: CSVAGGTSTDTQYF

V: TRBV6-5
J: TRBJ1-4
size: -
D: TRBD1
length: 14
DNA: TGTGCCAGCTCGGTGGAGGGGGCCGGTGAAAAACTGTTTTTT
CDR3: CASSVEGAGEKLFF

V: TRBV5-8
J: TRBJ1-5
size: -
D: -
length: 15
DNA: TGTGCCAGCAGCTTAAGCTGGAGTAGCAATCAGCCCCAGCATTTT
CDR3: CASSLSWSSNQPQHF

V: TRBV2
J: TRBJ2-7
size: few
D: TRBD2
length: 16
DNA: TGTGCCAGCAGTGAAGAAGGACTAGCGGGAACCTACGAGCAGTACTTC
CDR3: CASSEEGLAGTYEQYF

V: TRBV7-8
J: TRBJ1-5
size: -
D: TRBD1
length: 16
DNA: TGTGCCAGCAGCCCCCCGGACAGGGGCGTTGTAGGGCCCCAGCATTTT
CDR3: CASSPPDRGVVGPQHF

V: TRBV9
J: TRBJ2-2
size: -
D: TRBD1
length: 17
DNA: TGTGCCAGCAGCGCAGGACTCGGGACAGGGGGATCGGGGGAGCTGTTTTTT
CDR3: CASSAGLGTGGSGELFF